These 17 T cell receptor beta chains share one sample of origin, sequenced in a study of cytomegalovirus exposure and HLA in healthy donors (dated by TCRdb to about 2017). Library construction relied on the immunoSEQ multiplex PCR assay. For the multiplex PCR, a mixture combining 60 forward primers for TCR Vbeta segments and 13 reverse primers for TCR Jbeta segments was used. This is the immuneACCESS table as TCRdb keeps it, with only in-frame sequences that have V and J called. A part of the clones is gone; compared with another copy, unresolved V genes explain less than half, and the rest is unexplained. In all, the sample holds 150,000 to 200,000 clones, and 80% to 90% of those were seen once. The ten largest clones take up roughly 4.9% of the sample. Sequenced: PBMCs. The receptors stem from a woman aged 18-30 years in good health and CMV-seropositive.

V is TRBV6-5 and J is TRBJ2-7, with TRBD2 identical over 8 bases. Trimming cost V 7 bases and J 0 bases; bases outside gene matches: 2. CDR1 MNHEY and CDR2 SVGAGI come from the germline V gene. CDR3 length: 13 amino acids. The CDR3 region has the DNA TGTGCCAGCACGGGGGGGGCCTCCTACGAGCAGTACTTC. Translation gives CASTGGASYEQYF.

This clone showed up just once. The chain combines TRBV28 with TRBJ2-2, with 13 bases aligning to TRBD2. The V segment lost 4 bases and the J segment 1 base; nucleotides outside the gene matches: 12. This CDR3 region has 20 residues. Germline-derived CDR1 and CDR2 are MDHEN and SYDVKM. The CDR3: CASSSKDPGLAGRNTGELFF. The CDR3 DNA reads TGTGCCAGCAGTTCAAAAGATCCGGGACTAGCGGGGAGGAACACCGGGGAGCTGTTTTTT.

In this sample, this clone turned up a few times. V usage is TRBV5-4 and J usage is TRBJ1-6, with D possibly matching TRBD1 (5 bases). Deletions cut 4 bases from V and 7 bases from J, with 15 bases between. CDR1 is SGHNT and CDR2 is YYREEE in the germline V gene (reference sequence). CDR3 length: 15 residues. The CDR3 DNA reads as TGTGCCAGCAGCCGGGGGACGGACGTAAATTCACCCCTCCACTTT. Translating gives CASSRGTDVNSPLHF.

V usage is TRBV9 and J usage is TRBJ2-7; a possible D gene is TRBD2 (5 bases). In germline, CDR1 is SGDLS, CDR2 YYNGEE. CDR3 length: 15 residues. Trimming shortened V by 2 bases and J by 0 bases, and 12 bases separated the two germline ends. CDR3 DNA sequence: TGTGCCAGCAGCGTGGGCGGGCTTATCTCCTACGAGCAGTACTTC. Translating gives CASSVGGLISYEQYF.

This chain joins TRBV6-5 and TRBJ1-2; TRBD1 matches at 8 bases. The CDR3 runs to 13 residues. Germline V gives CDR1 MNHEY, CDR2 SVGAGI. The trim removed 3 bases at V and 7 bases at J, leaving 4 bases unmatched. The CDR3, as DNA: TGTGCCAGCAGTTATTCAGGGGGCAGTGGCTACACCTTC. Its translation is CASSYSGGSGYTF.

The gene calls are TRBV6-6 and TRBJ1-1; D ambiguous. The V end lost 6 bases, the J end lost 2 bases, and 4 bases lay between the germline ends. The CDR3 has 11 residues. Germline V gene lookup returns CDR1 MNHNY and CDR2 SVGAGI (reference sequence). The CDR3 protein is CASSTNTEAFF. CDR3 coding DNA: TGTGCCAGCAGCACAAACACTGAAGCTTTCTTT.

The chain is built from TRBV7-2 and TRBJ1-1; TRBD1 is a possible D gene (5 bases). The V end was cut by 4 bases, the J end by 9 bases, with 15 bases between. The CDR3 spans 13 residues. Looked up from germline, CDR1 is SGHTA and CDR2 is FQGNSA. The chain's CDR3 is CASSSREERKAFF. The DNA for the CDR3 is TGTGCCAGCAGCTCCAGGGAGGAGCGGAAAGCTTTCTTT.

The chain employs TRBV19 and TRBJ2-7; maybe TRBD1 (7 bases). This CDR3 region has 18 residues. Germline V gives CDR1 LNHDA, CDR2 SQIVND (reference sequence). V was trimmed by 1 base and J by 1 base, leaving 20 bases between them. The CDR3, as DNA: TGTGCCAGTAGTATAGCTAGGGGGGACAGCGTTGATTCCTACGAGCAGTACTTC. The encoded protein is CASSIARGDSVDSYEQYF.

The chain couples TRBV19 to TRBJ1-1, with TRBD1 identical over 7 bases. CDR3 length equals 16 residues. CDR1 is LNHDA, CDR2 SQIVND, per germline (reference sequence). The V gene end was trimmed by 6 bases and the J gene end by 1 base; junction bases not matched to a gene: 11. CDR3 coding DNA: TGTGCCAGTAGCATGAGAAGGGGGCAGGGGAACACTGAAGCTTTCTTT. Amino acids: CASSMRRGQGNTEAFF.

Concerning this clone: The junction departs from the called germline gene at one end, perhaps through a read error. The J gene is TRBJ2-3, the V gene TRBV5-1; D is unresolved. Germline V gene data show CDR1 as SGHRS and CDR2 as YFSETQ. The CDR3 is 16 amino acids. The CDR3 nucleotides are TGCGCCAGCAGCGCGAGAGGCCTCCAGATACCAGAGACGCAGTATTTT. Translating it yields CASSARGLQIPETQYF.

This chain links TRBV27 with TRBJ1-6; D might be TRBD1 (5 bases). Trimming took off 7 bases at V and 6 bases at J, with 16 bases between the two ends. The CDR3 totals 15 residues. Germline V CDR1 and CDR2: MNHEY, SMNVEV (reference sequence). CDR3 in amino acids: CASMPTGDPNSPLHF. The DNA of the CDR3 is TGTGCCAGCATGCCGACGGGGGACCCTAATTCACCCCTCCACTTT.

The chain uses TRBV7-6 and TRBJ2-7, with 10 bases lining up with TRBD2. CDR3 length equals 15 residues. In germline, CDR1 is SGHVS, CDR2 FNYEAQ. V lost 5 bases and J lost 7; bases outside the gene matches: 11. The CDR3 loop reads CASSPSLAGVGEQYF. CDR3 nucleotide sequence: TGTGCCAGCAGCCCCTCGCTAGCGGGGGTGGGGGAGCAGTACTTC.

CDR3 DNA sequence: TGTGCCAGCAGGGGCAACAGGGCCGGGGAGCTGTTTTTT. Translated: CASRGNRAGELFF. The V call is TRBV6-6, the J call TRBJ2-2, with a weak D call TRBD1 (6 bases). The germline CDR1 and CDR2 sequences are MNHNY and SVGAGI (reference sequence). This CDR3 is 13 amino acids long. Trimming removed 6 bases from V and 6 bases from J, with 11 bases in between.

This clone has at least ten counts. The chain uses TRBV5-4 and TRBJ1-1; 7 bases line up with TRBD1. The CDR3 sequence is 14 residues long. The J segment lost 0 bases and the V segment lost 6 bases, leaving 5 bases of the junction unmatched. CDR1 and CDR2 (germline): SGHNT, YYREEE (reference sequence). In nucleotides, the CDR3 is TGTGCCAGCAAACAGGGGAGACTGAACACTGAAGCTTTCTTT. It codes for CASKQGRLNTEAFF.

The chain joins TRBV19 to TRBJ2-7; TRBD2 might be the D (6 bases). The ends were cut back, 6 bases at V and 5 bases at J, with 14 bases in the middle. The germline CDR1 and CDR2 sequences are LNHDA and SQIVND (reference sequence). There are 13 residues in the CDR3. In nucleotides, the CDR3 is TGTGCCAGTAGCATCAGGGAGGTCGACGAGCAGTACTTC. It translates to CASSIREVDEQYF.

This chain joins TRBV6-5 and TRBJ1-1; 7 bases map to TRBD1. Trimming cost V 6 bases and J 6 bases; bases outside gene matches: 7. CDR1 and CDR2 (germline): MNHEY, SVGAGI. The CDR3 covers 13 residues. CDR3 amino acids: CASSKWDRPEAFF. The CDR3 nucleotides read TGTGCCAGCAGCAAATGGGACAGACCTGAAGCTTTCTTT.

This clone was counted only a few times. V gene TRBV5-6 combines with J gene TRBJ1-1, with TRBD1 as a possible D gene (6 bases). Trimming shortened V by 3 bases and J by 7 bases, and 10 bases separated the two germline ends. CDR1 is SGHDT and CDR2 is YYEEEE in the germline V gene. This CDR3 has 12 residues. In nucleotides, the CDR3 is TGTGCCAGCAGCTCTCCAGGGGTTGAAGCTTTCTTT. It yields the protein CASSSPGVEAFF.